A single sample is the source of the 21 T cell receptor beta chains below, sequenced in a study of cytomegalovirus exposure and HLA in healthy donors. The table came from immunoSEQ multiplex PCR; TCRdb's copy has only in-frame clones and leaves some out. The sample shows 150,000 to 170,000 clones, approximately 86% of them seen only once. Sequencing was done on a sample of PBMCs. The receptor source for this set is a human donor in good health.

This sequence joins TRBV29-1 and TRBJ1-1, with 8 bases identical to TRBD1. Germline values: CDR1 SQVTM, CDR2 ANQGSEA. This CDR3 contains 15 residues. V gave up 7 bases and J gave up 1 base; unmatched junction bases: 11. CDR3 region: CSGADRGWGNTEAFF. The CDR3, as DNA: TGCAGCGGAGCTGACAGGGGATGGGGGAACACTGAAGCTTTCTTT.

The gene calls are TRBV5-4 and TRBJ2-7, with TRBD2 identical over 7 bases. This CDR3 spans 15 amino acids. Germline V gene data show CDR1 as SGHNT and CDR2 as YYREEE (reference sequence). The trim removed 2 bases at V and 1 base at J, leaving 6 bases unmatched. CDR3 sequence reads: CASSLSSGASYEQYF. CDR3 bases: TGTGCCAGCAGCTTAAGCAGCGGGGCTTCCTACGAGCAGTACTTC.

CDR3 loop: CASSLRVQEQFF. The CDR3 DNA sequence: TGTGCCAGCAGCTTACGGGTCCAAGAGCAGTTCTTC. The chain has TRBV7-9 and TRBJ2-1; D gene ambiguous. CDR3 size: 12 residues. V lost 2 bases and J lost 10, with 9 bases in between. Germline CDR1 and CDR2: SEHNR and FQNEAQ (reference sequence).

This rearrangement joins TRBV2 to TRBJ2-2; possibly TRBD1 for D (5 bases). The CDR3 spans 14 residues. Trimming took 6 bases from V and 1 from J, leaving 9 bases between them. In germline, CDR1 is SNHLY, CDR2 FYNNEI. The CDR3 is CASRTEQNTGELFF. CDR3 sequence (DNA): TGTGCCAGCAGGACAGAACAGAACACCGGGGAGCTGTTTTTT.

The V call is TRBV6-6, the J call TRBJ2-7; possibly TRBD2 for D (5 bases). Trimming removed 2 bases at V and 3 bases at J, with 8 bases between. The CDR3 length is 13 residues. The V gene's germline CDR1 is MNHNY and CDR2 SVGAGI (reference sequence). The chain's CDR3 is CASSYGSYYEQYF. In DNA, the CDR3 is TGTGCCAGCAGTTACGGGAGCTACTACGAGCAGTACTTC.

The rearrangement links TRBV6-7 to TRBJ1-4; D possibly corresponds to TRBD1 (5 bases). Being an ORF, TRBV6-7 has a function that is uncertain. The V and J ends lost 0 bases and 6 bases respectively, with 23 bases between them. This CDR3 has 19 residues. CDR3 nucleotide sequence: TGTGCCAGCAGTTACTCCCGGGGGTATTTGCGGGGAGGGGATGAAAAACTGTTTTTT. This encodes CASSYSRGYLRGGDEKLFF.

The V and J genes are TRBV7-9 and TRBJ2-1; TRBD2 is a possible D gene (5 bases). This CDR3 comprises 15 residues. V gave up 5 bases and J gave up 1 base, with 12 bases separating them. The germline V gene has CDR1 SEHNR and CDR2 FQNEAQ (reference sequence). CDR3 sequence (DNA): TGTGCCAGCAGCATGGAAGCGGATTCCTACAATGAGCAGTTCTTC. This encodes CASSMEADSYNEQFF. Drawing the rest from reference TRBV7-9 and TRBJ2-1, the complete variable domain is DTGVSQNPRHKITKRGQNVTFRCDPISEHNRLYWYRQTLGQGPEFLTYFQNEAQLEKSRLLSDRFSAERPKGSFSTLEIQRTEQGDSAMYLCASSMEADSYNEQFFGPGTRLTVL.

The chain has TRBV5-4 and TRBJ2-3; possibly TRBD2 for D (6 bases). V dropped 6 bases and J dropped 4 bases, with 12 bases sitting between them. The germline V gene encodes CDR1 SGHNT and CDR2 YYREEE (reference sequence). CDR3 size: 13 residues. The CDR3 sequence: CASMEGAADTQYF. CDR3 coding DNA: TGTGCCAGCATGGAGGGAGCTGCAGATACGCAGTATTTT.

The chain couples TRBV7-2 to TRBJ2-5, with 12 bases that match TRBD2. V trimming: 1 base; J trimming: 5 bases; junction bases outside the gene matches: 11. Per germline, CDR1 SGHTA and CDR2 FQGNSA. The CDR3 spans 18 residues. This CDR3 reads CASSLDLAGGLRVETQYF. The DNA of the CDR3 is TGTGCCAGCAGCTTAGACCTAGCGGGGGGGCTCCGTGTGGAGACCCAGTACTTC.

This clone occurred a few times. This sequence joins TRBV2 and TRBJ1-2; D gene ambiguous. V lost 4 bases and J 8 bases, leaving 8 bases between the germline ends. The CDR3 length is 11 residues. The germline V gene has CDR1 SNHLY and CDR2 FYNNEI. The CDR3 DNA reads as TGTGCCAGCAGTGGAACGGGGGGCTACACCTTC. Translation gives CASSGTGGYTF.

J is TRBJ2-3 and V is TRBV19, with TRBD2 identical over 12 bases. Losses at the gene ends were 1 base for V and 4 bases for J; bases not matched to a gene: 3. CDR1 LNHDA and CDR2 SQIVND come from the germline V gene (reference sequence). This CDR3 has 16 amino acids. CDR3 sequence reads: CASSIASGRVPDTQYF. In DNA form, the CDR3 reads TGTGCCAGTAGTATAGCTAGCGGGAGGGTCCCAGATACGCAGTATTTT.

The chain has TRBV4-1 and TRBJ2-2; TRBD1 aligns across 11 bases. V lost 3 bases and J lost 8; bases outside the gene matches: 20. Germline V gives CDR1 MGHRA, CDR2 YSYEKL. The CDR3 covers 20 residues. The CDR3 DNA reads TGCGCCAGCAGCCACCAATCCGGGACAGGGGGAACGGCCCTAGATGGGGAGCTGTTTTTT. Its translation: CASSHQSGTGGTALDGELFF.

The chain recombines TRBV19 with TRBJ1-2, with 7 bases that match TRBD1. Germline V gene lookup returns CDR1 LNHDA and CDR2 SQIVND (reference sequence). There are 14 residues in the CDR3. Trimming took 5 bases from V and 5 from J; bases not matched to a gene: 8. For the CDR3, the DNA is TGTGCCAGTAGTTTCGGGACAGACTCATATGGCTACACCTTC. Protein: CASSFGTDSYGYTF.

The chain employs TRBV18 and TRBJ2-3, with D possibly matching TRBD1 (6 bases). There are 16 residues in the CDR3. Germline CDR1 and CDR2: KGHSH and LQKENI. V gave up 3 bases and J gave up 2 bases, with 15 bases separating them. In nucleotides, the CDR3 is TGTGCCAGCTCACCCCTAACGGGACAAGACACAGATACGCAGTATTTT. Translated: CASSPLTGQDTDTQYF. Based on the CDR3 plus reference TRBV18 and TRBJ2-3, the full variable domain is NAGVMQNPRHLVRRRGQEARLRCSPMKGHSHVYWYRQLPEEGLKFMVYLQKENIIDESGMPKERFSAEFPKEGPSILRIQQVVRGDSAAYFCASSPLTGQDTDTQYFGPGTRLTVL.

This chain links TRBV27 with TRBJ2-1; a weak D match, TRBD1 (6 bases). There are 15 residues in the CDR3. V lost 6 bases to trimming and J lost 5 bases, with 17 bases between them. Germline V gives CDR1 MNHEY, CDR2 SMNVEV (reference sequence). The CDR3 nucleotides are TGTGCCAGCAGCCCACCGCCCCCAGGGGACAATGAGCAGTTCTTC. It translates to CASSPPPPGDNEQFF.

The gene calls are TRBV6-6 and TRBJ2-1, with TRBD1 matching 10 bases. The CDR3 loop spans 15 amino acids. Unmatched junction bases numbered 11, after V lost 6 bases and J lost 9 bases. The germline CDR1 and CDR2 sequences are MNHNY and SVGAGI (reference sequence). Here the CDR3 reads CASSHRDRGGGEQFF. CDR3 in DNA: TGTGCCAGCAGCCACCGGGACAGGGGCGGGGGTGAGCAGTTCTTC.

The chain combines TRBV9 with TRBJ2-5, with D maybe TRBD2 (6 bases). V lost 2 bases and J lost 0, with 8 bases in between. Germline V gives CDR1 SGDLS, CDR2 YYNGEE. The CDR3 extends over 14 amino acids. CDR3 in DNA: TGTGCCAGCAGCGTTGGCGGGAACCAAGAGACCCAGTACTTC. As protein: CASSVGGNQETQYF.

The rearrangement joins TRBV2 to TRBJ2-7; 9 bases are a match to TRBD1. The CDR3 spans 14 residues. Losses at the gene ends were 3 bases for V and 2 bases for J; bases not matched to a gene: 2. Germline CDR1 reads SNHLY; CDR2 reads FYNNEI. The CDR3 here is CASSEGTGTYEQYF. CDR3 sequence (DNA): TGTGCCAGCAGTGAGGGGACAGGGACCTACGAGCAGTACTTC.

The rearrangement joins TRBV15 to TRBJ1-1, with a possible D match to TRBD1 (6 bases). Germline CDR1 and CDR2: LNHNV and YYDKDF (reference sequence). V was cut by 4 bases and J by 7 bases, with 13 bases left in between. CDR3 length: 13 residues. CDR3 in DNA: TGTGCCACCAGCACCAGGGGTGACATTGAAGCTTTCTTT. It specifies CATSTRGDIEAFF.

This chain uses TRBV15 with TRBJ2-4; tentative D call: TRBD2 (6 bases). There are 19 residues in the CDR3. V gave up 1 base and J gave up 3 bases, with 22 bases separating them. The germline gives CDR1 LNHNV, CDR2 YYDKDF (reference sequence). CDR3 amino acids: CATSRVPRLSGLGKNIQYF. In DNA, the CDR3 is TGTGCCACCAGCAGAGTTCCTCGGTTGAGCGGGTTAGGCAAAAACATTCAGTACTTC.

The chain uses TRBV27 and TRBJ2-1; 10 bases agree with TRBD2. The CDR3 is 15 amino acids. Germline CDR1 and CDR2: MNHEY and SMNVEV (reference sequence). The trim removed 6 bases at V and 7 bases at J, leaving 9 bases unmatched. CDR3 in DNA: TGTGCCAGCAGATCTCTAGCGGGAGCTCTAAATGAGCAGTTCTTC. It yields the protein CASRSLAGALNEQFF.